These T cell receptor beta chains were read from a single sample in a study of read filtering for tumor transcriptome and immune sequencing. TCRdb itself ran the reads through MiXCR, one entry per CDR3 protein. The sample has 130,000 or so distinct CDR3 sequences; about 13% are singletons. Sequences were obtained from a population of CD138-negative cells sorted from bone marrow. The receptors originated from a donor at least 40 years old with multiple myeloma. Both conserved end residues are part of each CDR3. Some rows have no size entry. The others give once, few or many, or a class for an expanded clone.

TRBV6-1	many	TRBJ2-1	CASSARTGSYNEQFF
TRBV6-2/TRBV6-3	.	TRBJ1-2	CASSYGRSYGYTF
TRBV6-5	many	TRBJ2-3	CASSYPASGDTQYF
TRBV7-3	many	TRBJ2-1	CASSTSNYNEQFF
TRBV10-2	many	TRBJ2-1	CASSDSGGYNEQFF
TRBV20-1	many	TRBJ1-5	CSARDPQGASGNQPQHF
TRBV9	many	TRBJ2-1	CASNSGRSYNEQFF
TRBV27	many	TRBJ1-6	CASSPLALHGAYNSPLHF
TRBV9	many	TRBJ2-1	CASSLRVGDEQFF
TRBV3-1	many	TRBJ1-1	CASSQEWSLNTEAFF
TRBV3-1	many	TRBJ2-1	CASSQDGTSGINNEQFF
TRBV6-2/TRBV6-3	many	TRBJ2-1	CASSFDWGDEQFF
TRBV20-1	.	TRBJ1-2	CSARRGGAGHYGYTF
TRBV19	many	TRBJ1-2	CASSSSHRGENDYTF
TRBV6-6	many	TRBJ1-1	CASRTGSNTEAFF
TRBV6-6	many	TRBJ1-2	CASNTGSYGYTF
TRBV20-1	medium-sized	TRBJ2-7	CSAEEGLEYEQYF
TRBV20-1	.	TRBJ2-7	CSALRLAGRYEQYF
TRBV4-3	many	TRBJ2-5	CASSLSGTGETQYF
TRBV24-1	.	TRBJ2-2	CATSDPTRTGGELFF
TRBV7-3	many	TRBJ2-1	CASSPGLVPYNEQFF
TRBV18	.	TRBJ2-5	CASFDREETQYF
TRBV20-1	many	TRBJ2-1	CSARGLAGGAWYNEQFF
TRBV7-9	few	TRBJ2-5	CASSLRISGDRETQYF